The T cell receptor (beta chain) described here comes from a study of PD-L1 blockade in urothelial cancer (dated by TCRdb to between 2016 and 2019). A note on the overall study: Therapy was started in 2014 for all patients, and atezolizumab 1,200 mg was administered intravenously every 3 weeks. About 90% of the roughly 29 patients were males with bladder-origin urothelial cancer, and about 65% of the roughly 30 reported a prior smoking history. An ECOG performance status of 0 or 1 was recorded for the patients, and 0 to 3 prior chemotherapy regimens had been received by the patients. Blood samples were analyzed 3 weeks after the start of treatment (second dose) and 6 weeks after the start of treatment. Blood samples yielded a median of around 150,000 T cells and roughly 83,000 unique TCRs, with median clonality about 0.08. Somatic, immune and clinical correlates of response to PD-L1 blockade with atezolizumab in urothelial cancer were the focus of an exploratory multi-omic analysis. Pretreatment tumor samples and matched peripheral blood, collected serially before and after atezolizumab treatment, underwent TCR sequencing. Durable clinical benefit was defined as progression-free survival longer than 6 months, and TCR features were also tested against progression-free and overall survival. In the same patients who had TCR sequencing, pretreatment tumors also underwent whole exome sequencing and RNA sequencing. Durable clinical benefit was achieved by nine patients and was not achieved by 20 patients. Approximately 29 patients had pretreatment blood TCR-seq, about 25 had at least one posttreatment blood collection, and about 25 had tumor TCR-seq. The paper as a whole reports these results and caveats: Improved progression-free and overall survival was associated with having pretreatment peripheral blood TCR clonality below the median. Among patients with durable benefit, tumor-associated TCR clones showed greater expansion in peripheral blood 3 weeks after treatment started (n ≈ 21, p = 0.022). Because the sample size was small (n ≈ 30) and many exploratory analyses were performed, the results are intended to be hypothesis-generating.

V loses 5 bases, J loses 5 bases, and the germline ends lie 8 bases apart. Reading from cysteine to phenylalanine, the CDR3 counts 12 amino acids. Only the CDR3 region is kept as DNA, spanning 36 bases read in frame from base 1. Via the germline V gene, CDR1 is SGHTA and CDR2 FQGTGA. Synthetic TCR analog templates were spiked into each PCR so that absolute template abundance could be estimated from read counts. The immunoSEQ assay used bias-controlled V and J gene primers to amplify TCRbeta CDR3 regions from genomic DNA. Rearranged TCRbeta segments were sequenced at approximately 20X coverage. In the original analysis: Clustering was used to correct sequencing errors, and CDR3s were annotated against IMGT so that V, D and J genes could be assigned. Downstream analyses used only productive TCRbeta rearrangements, leaving out any out-of-frame or stop-codon sequences. To compute clonality, Shannon entropy was normalized by the log of the number of unique productive sequences and then subtracted from one. Clones differing between time points or between blood and tumor were identified using Fisher's exact test with Benjamini-Hochberg correction, with an adjusted p below 0.01 applied as the threshold. This immuneACCESS table, as held by TCRdb, lists in-frame sequences with V and J called but not all clones. Of the missing ones, under half trace to an unresolved V gene in checked studies; the others have no known cause. That table furnishes V, J and clone size, whereas the DNA furnished D and trimming. Across this sample there are approximately 50,000 clones, with 70% to 90% seen only once. The biggest ten clones account for about 8% of the sample.

To note about this clone: The specificity of this receptor is unknown. Per-base qualities were not stored, and no clone one base away is much larger.

A cohort of 25 to 30 patients with locally advanced or metastatic urothelial carcinoma, treated at Memorial Sloan Kettering on a trial protocol, was included. Peripheral blood mononuclear cells were collected pretreatment and during treatment, with between 1 and 8 total time points obtained per patient. The Qiagen DNeasy Blood extraction kit was used to purify genomic DNA from total PBMCs and tumor samples. PBMCs were collected pretreatment and during treatment, and were isolated and stored as previously described. The rearrangement joined TRBV7-3 to TRBJ2-3; the D gene is unclear. The sequencing here drew on PBMCs, taken around atezolizumab (anti-PD-L1) treatment. This receptor was obtained from a man aged 55 to 70 with urothelial cancer. The CDR3 is CASSGTGDTQYF. The DNA is TGTGCCAGCAGCGGCACGGGAGATACGCAGTATTTT. With the rest looked up from the reference TRBV7-3 and TRBJ2-3 genes rather than sequenced, the full variable domain is GAGVSQTPSNKVTEKGKYVELRCDPISGHTALYWYRQSLGQGPEFLIYFQGTGAADDSGLPNDRFFAVRPEGSVSTLKIQRTERGDSAVYLCASSGTGDTQYFGPGTRLTVL.